Below, 12 T cell receptor beta chains from the same sample are listed, as sequenced in a study of regulatory T cells in long-lasting Graves disease. The time point denotes: newly diagnosed GD, antithyroid drugs for less than 3 months. Generation of the TCR library employed RNA extracted from PBMCs. Library construction for TCR beta used iRepertoire HTBI primers and Arm-PCR of CDR3 regions. From the multiplex PCR reads, TCRdb called clonotypes with MiXCR, one entry per CDR3 protein. The profile shows 400,000 to 450,000 distinct CDR3 sequences, 16% of them singletons. The same specimen was also included in a second study, on T cells in Graves' hyperthyroidism and ophthalmopathy.

This material consisted of peripheral blood mononuclear cells (PBMCs), taken at new diagnosis, from a patient treated with antithyroid drugs. The receptors were sampled from a woman between 25 and 40 years old with Graves disease.

This clonotype appeared many times. This rearrangement joins TRBV29-1 to TRBJ1-1; TRBD1 aligns across 8 bases. CDR1 is SQVTM, CDR2 ANQGSEA, per germline. V gave up 5 bases and J gave up 2 bases; unmatched junction bases: 4. This CDR3 contains 13 residues. The CDR3, as DNA: TGCAGCGTTATGACAGGGGCAAACACTGAAGCTTTCTTT. It codes for CSVMTGANTEAFF.

The chain carries TRBV27 and TRBJ1-4; maybe TRBD1 (5 bases). This CDR3 comprises 17 residues. Germline V gene sequence: CDR1 MNHEY, CDR2 SMNVEV (reference sequence). V was trimmed by 2 bases and J by 2 bases, leaving 15 bases between them. CDR3 coding DNA: TGTGCCAGCAGTTTAAGGGCAGGGAGGTCCACTAATGAAAAACTGTTTTTT. Translated, it gives CASSLRAGRSTNEKLFF.

The sample holds many counts of this clonotype. The J gene is TRBJ1-5, the V gene TRBV28, with D hard to call. Trimming cost V 5 bases and J 6 bases, with 14 bases left between them. Looked up from germline, CDR1 is MDHEN and CDR2 is SYDVKM. The CDR3 consists of 14 residues. CDR3 DNA sequence: TGTGCCAGCAGTGCCCCCCACAGCCGTCAGCCCCAGCATTTT. This codes for CASSAPHSRQPQHF.

This clonotype was recorded many times. The chain has TRBV28 and TRBJ2-7; 11 bases are a match to TRBD2. CDR1 is MDHEN and CDR2 is SYDVKM in the germline V gene. This CDR3 spans 14 amino acids. Trimming removed 5 bases from V and 3 bases from J; junction bases left unmatched: 3. In DNA, the CDR3 is TGTGCCAGCAGTCGACTAGCGGGACTCTACGAGCAGTACTTC. This sequence encodes CASSRLAGLYEQYF. Drawing the rest from reference TRBV28 and TRBJ2-7, the complete variable domain is DVKVTQSSRYLVKRTGEKVFLECVQDMDHENMFWYRQDPGLGLRLIYFSYDVKMKEKGDIPEGYSVSREKKERFSLILESASTNQTSMYLCASSRLAGLYEQYFGPGTRLTVT.

The DNA of the CDR3 is TGCGCCAGCAGCTTGGCCCCGTTAGGGGGAGTGAACACTGAAGCTTTCTTT. Amino acid sequence: CASSLAPLGGVNTEAFF. The V and J genes are TRBV5-1 and TRBJ1-1; the D gene is possibly TRBD1 (6 bases). The germline V gene encodes CDR1 SGHRS and CDR2 YFSETQ. V was cut by 0 bases and J by 0 bases, with 15 bases left in between. The CDR3 covers 17 residues.

Notes on this clonotype: A much larger clonotype is one base distant, so this may be a read error. The chain employs TRBV24-1 and TRBJ2-2, with D unresolved. The CDR3 is made up of 15 amino acids. Germline V gene sequence: CDR1 KGHDR, CDR2 SFDVKD. CDR3 sequence: CAASDSSGDTGELFF. The CDR3 DNA reads as TGTGCCGCCAGTGATTCTTCAGGAGACACCGGGGAGCTGTTTTTT.

This clonotype has a count of ten or more. The chain couples TRBV2 to TRBJ1-1, with D uncertain. CDR1 and CDR2 from the germline V gene are SNHLY and FYNNEI. Trimming took off 11 bases at V and 3 bases at J, with 13 bases between the two ends. The CDR3 sequence is 12 residues long. The CDR3 sequence is CAGLVYYTEAFF. The CDR3 region has the DNA TGTGCCGGTCTAGTGTATTACACTGAAGCTTTCTTT.

This clonotype came up many times. The chain links TRBV2 to TRBJ2-1; no definite D call. Trimming cost V 5 bases and J 8 bases, with 7 bases left between them. The CDR3 covers 11 residues. The germline V gene has CDR1 SNHLY and CDR2 FYNNEI. The CDR3 spells CASSYSDEQFF. The CDR3 DNA sequence: TGTGCCAGCAGTTACTCGGATGAGCAGTTCTTC. Using reference TRBV2 and TRBJ2-1 for the parts outside the CDR3, the full variable domain is EPEVTQTPSHQVTQMGQEVILRCVPISNHLYFYWYRQILGQKVEFLVSFYNNEISEKSEIFDDQFSVERPDGSNFTLKIRSTKLEDSAMYFCASSYSDEQFFGPGTRLTVL.

The table lists this clonotype with a few counts. J is TRBJ2-7 and V is TRBV28, with D unclear. The CDR3 sequence is 13 residues long. V was cut by 3 bases and J by 7 bases, with 13 bases left in between. In germline, CDR1 is MDHEN, CDR2 SYDVKM. DNA for the CDR3: TGTGCCAGCAGTTTTCGCAGCCCCGATGAGCAGTACTTC. This codes for CASSFRSPDEQYF.

The chain joins TRBV12-3 or TRBV12-4 to TRBJ1-3; D remains ambiguous. The CDR3 spans 15 residues. V was clipped by 2 bases and J by 0 bases, with 8 bases between them. The chain's CDR3 is CASSLPTSSGNTIYF. In nucleotides, the CDR3 is TGTGCCAGCAGTTTACCGACAAGCTCTGGAAACACCATATATTTT.

This clonotype was picked up many times. The CDR3 DNA reads TGTGCCACCAGCAGAGCAGGAACAGGAGCATTGAACACTGAAGCTTTCTTT. Its translation: CATSRAGTGALNTEAFF. The chain uses TRBV15 and TRBJ1-1, with a weak D call TRBD1 (5 bases). Germline V gene lookup returns CDR1 LNHNV and CDR2 YYDKDF (reference sequence). V was trimmed by 1 base and J by 0 bases, leaving 15 bases between them. The CDR3 extends over 17 amino acids.

The chain couples TRBV18 to TRBJ2-5; D ambiguous. V dropped 2 bases and J dropped 5 bases, with 18 bases sitting between them. Germline CDR1 reads KGHSH; CDR2 reads LQKENI. This CDR3 spans 16 amino acids. The CDR3 DNA reads as TGTGCCAGCTCACCATCTCAGGACCACCGAAGGGAGACCCAGTACTTC. It yields the protein CASSPSQDHRRETQYF.